The 7 T cell receptor beta chains below were found in one sample sequenced in a study of T cell changes during pregnancy in multiple sclerosis. The method was immunoSEQ multiplex PCR; TCRdb's version includes in-frame clones alone and lacks a portion of them. The data show 90,000 to 130,000 clones, with 80% to 95% seen just once and roughly 1.4% held by the top ten. Sample: peripheral blood, taken in the third trimester of pregnancy. The receptors derive from a female donor with multiple sclerosis, enrolled in a pregnancy study.

This rearrangement joins TRBV5-8 to TRBJ2-1, with D possibly TRBD1 on 5 matching bases. Germline V gene lookup returns CDR1 SGHTS and CDR2 YDEGEE. This CDR3 is 15 amino acids long. V lost 0 bases and J lost 1, with 8 bases in between. The CDR3 reads CASSLDRNSYNEQFF. The CDR3 nucleotides read TGTGCCAGCAGCTTGGACAGGAATTCCTACAATGAGCAGTTCTTC.

This chain links TRBV5-6 with TRBJ1-4, with D possibly matching TRBD1 (5 bases). This CDR3 has 13 amino acids. V lost 4 bases, J lost 8 bases, and 12 bases lay in between. Germline V gene data show CDR1 as SGHDT and CDR2 as YYEEEE. The CDR3, as DNA: TGTGCCAGCAGCCCGGGGGTCAGGGAAAAACTGTTTTTT. It encodes CASSPGVREKLFF.

V and J are TRBV30 and TRBJ2-7; 7 bases line up with TRBD1. This CDR3 is 15 amino acids long. The V segment lost 4 bases and the J segment 0 bases; nucleotides outside the gene matches: 9. CDR1 GTSNPN and CDR2 SVGIG come from the germline V gene (reference sequence). CDR3 loop: CAWKEDRFSSYEQYF. The CDR3 DNA sequence: TGTGCCTGGAAGGAGGACAGGTTTTCCTCCTACGAGCAGTACTTC.

The chain carries TRBV7-3 and TRBJ1-6; D remains unclear. The CDR3 runs to 15 residues. Germline assignment: CDR1 SGHTA and CDR2 FQGTGA. V was clipped by 1 base and J by 2 bases, with 6 bases between them. The CDR3 bases are TGTGCCAGCAGCTTAAGAGGCACCTATAATTCACCCCTCCACTTT. As protein: CASSLRGTYNSPLHF.

This chain uses TRBV10-1 with TRBJ2-3, with 12 bases lining up with TRBD2. The CDR3 has 17 amino acids. Germline V lookup: CDR1 WNHNN, CDR2 SYGVQD (reference sequence). The V gene end was trimmed by 1 base and the J gene end by 4 bases; junction bases not matched to a gene: 6. CDR3 nucleotide sequence: TGCGCCAGCAGTGAGTTAGGGCTAGCGGGAGGGCCAGATACGCAGTATTTT. It translates to CASSELGLAGGPDTQYF.

V and J are TRBV5-6 and TRBJ1-3; D perhaps matches TRBD1 (6 bases). Germline CDR1 and CDR2: SGHDT and YYEEEE. V was pared by 0 bases and J by 4 bases, with 11 bases between. This CDR3 comprises 15 residues. CDR3 DNA sequence: TGTGCCAGCAGCTTGGTTTCACAGGGAGGAAACACCATATATTTT. It translates to CASSLVSQGGNTIYF.

The chain combines TRBV6-5 with TRBJ2-4, with D perhaps TRBD2 (6 bases). The CDR3 totals 15 residues. Trimming shortened V by 1 base and J by 8 bases, and 15 bases separated the two germline ends. The germline V gene has CDR1 MNHEY and CDR2 SVGAGI. CDR3 nucleotides: TGTGCCAGCAGTTACTACGGTCCCCGGAGGGACATTCAGTACTTC. It specifies CASSYYGPRRDIQYF.